These 5 T cell receptor beta chains came from one sample sequenced in a study of blood T cell repertoires in COVID-19. Some clones are missing from TCRdb's copy, which holds only in-frame ones; the method was immunoSEQ multiplex PCR. The sample consists of more than 150,000 clones, 65% to 85% of them appearing once. The source material was PBMCs or T cells enriched from blood (not recorded which). Receptors originate from a woman in her sixties or seventies who had recovered from COVID-19.

This clone has a handful of counts. The junction does not match germline at one end; this may be a read error. V is TRBV2 and J is TRBJ2-7; D is perhaps TRBD2 (6 bases). CDR1 is SNHLY, CDR2 FYNNEI, per germline. The CDR3 loop spans 12 amino acids. The CDR3 region is CASIPRAGPGHF. CDR3 nucleotides: TGTGCCAGCATTCCCAGAGCGGGCCCCGGGCACTTC.

The chain recombines TRBV20-1 with TRBJ1-1; D ambiguous. The CDR3 runs to 11 residues. Trimming removed 5 bases from V and 1 base from J, with 5 bases in between. CDR1 is DFQATT, CDR2 SNEGSKA, per germline (reference sequence). The CDR3 DNA reads as TGCAGTGCTTGGAGGAACACTGAAGCTTTCTTT. It encodes CSAWRNTEAFF.

This rearrangement joins TRBV2 to TRBJ1-1; D perhaps matches TRBD1 (5 bases). Trimming pared 5 bases from V and 4 bases from J, leaving 17 bases between. Germline V gives CDR1 SNHLY, CDR2 FYNNEI. The CDR3 loop spans 15 amino acids. This CDR3 reads CASSPQGRPVTEAFF. Written as DNA, the CDR3 is TGTGCCAGCAGTCCGCAGGGCCGCCCCGTCACTGAAGCTTTCTTT.

This chain connects TRBV28 to TRBJ1-6; TRBD1 might be the D (6 bases). The germline V gene encodes CDR1 MDHEN and CDR2 SYDVKM. Trimming pared 7 bases from V and 11 bases from J, leaving 15 bases between. CDR3 length: 13 residues. The CDR3 nucleotides read TGTGCCAGCACTACAGGGATCGGGACACCCCTCCACTTT. The encoded protein is CASTTGIGTPLHF.

The count of this clone is one. The sample holds other DNA sequences that translate to the same CDR3. The chain recombines TRBV29-1 with TRBJ2-3; 9 positions agree with TRBD1. This CDR3 contains 13 residues. After removal of 6 bases from V and 1 base from J, the junction contained 2 bases not matched to a gene. The germline gives CDR1 SQVTM, CDR2 ANQGSEA. This CDR3 reads CSVRQGGTDTQYF. CDR3 DNA: TGCAGCGTCCGACAGGGGGGCACAGATACGCAGTATTTT.